This TCR beta chain stems from a study of tumor-infiltrating lymphocytes in primary liver carcinoma. Overall study results and limits: With p = 0.039, the top-250-clone fraction in tumors significantly exceeded that in blood.

The CDR3 runs to 13 residues. As regards this clonotype: Its target is not known. One junction end disagrees with the germline gene, perhaps due to a read error.

RNA isolated from unsorted whole blood supplied the blood RNA, with germline DNA also extracted. Patients in the cohort were treatment-naive and living with chronic HBV infection. The authors made TCR beta cDNA from 400 to 600 ng total RNA with a constant-region primer. Three nested multiplex PCR rounds, a slightly modified ARM-PCR, produced the libraries for TCR beta. TRBV1-TRBV30 forward primers and a C-beta reverse primer were used in the first two PCR rounds, which each ran for approximately 9 cycles. In TCRdb, the multiplex PCR reads were re-called with MiXCR into one record per CDR3 protein. The top ten hold about 9.4% of the sample, which has fewer than 350,000 distinct CDR3 sequences, more than 55% seen once.

This TCR was sampled from a man between 40 and 49 years old with primary liver carcinoma and hepatitis B virus infection. The sequencing input was peripheral blood. The rearrangement uses TRBV12-3 or TRBV12-4 and TRBJ1-2; TRBD1 aligns across 11 bases. For the CDR3, the DNA is TGCACCAGCAGTTCCTGGGACAGGGGGGACTACATCTTC. Its protein product is CTSSSWDRGDYIF.